This T cell receptor (beta chain) was identified in a study of blood T cell repertoires in COVID-19. Study-wide background: T cells, B-cell-depleted T cells, or PBMCs supplied cDNA or gDNA.

The V and J ends lost 5 bases and 4 bases, in that order; junction bases with no gene match: 8. CDR3 length equals 15 residues. Germline values: CDR1 SGHTA, CDR2 FQGNSA. The method was immunoSEQ multiplex PCR; TCRdb's version includes in-frame clones alone and lacks a portion of them. Of about 320,000 clones in the sample, 86% were seen once. This sequence originates from a woman in her fifties or sixties with acute or convalescent COVID-19. The sequencing sample was made of peripheral blood. The chain recombines TRBV7-2 with TRBJ2-1; TRBD2 matches 7 bases. Here the CDR3 reads CASSPTQRGYNEQFF. The CDR3 DNA reads as TGTGCCAGCAGCCCGACCCAGCGGGGATACAATGAGCAGTTCTTC.